The next 30 T cell receptor beta chains were all read from a single sample in a study of blood T cell repertoires in COVID-19. Here immunoSEQ multiplex PCR was the method, and the copy in TCRdb shows in-frame clones only, minus some. The sample carries about 54,000 clones, roughly 85% recorded once. The sequencing sample was made of peripheral blood. Receptor source: a human donor in a cohort sampled during active or convalescent COVID-19.

The chain links TRBV29-1 to TRBJ1-2, with a tentative D call TRBD1 (5 bases). Germline-derived CDR1 and CDR2 are SQVTM and ANQGSEA. V shed 6 bases and J shed 3 bases, with 14 bases lying between them. The CDR3 is 13 amino acids. DNA of the CDR3: TGCAGCGTCGCAGCAGGGTCGGACTATGGCTACACCTTC. It codes for CSVAAGSDYGYTF.

The rearrangement uses TRBV7-9 and TRBJ2-7; D unclear. Germline V gives CDR1 SEHNR, CDR2 FQNEAQ (reference sequence). This CDR3 spans 12 amino acids. Trimming pared 5 bases from V and 5 bases from J, leaving 10 bases between. The CDR3 spells CASSPRPNEQYF. In nucleotides, the CDR3 is TGTGCCAGCAGCCCTAGGCCGAACGAGCAGTACTTC. Drawing the rest from reference TRBV7-9 and TRBJ2-7, the complete variable domain is DTGVSQNPRHKITKRGQNVTFRCDPISEHNRLYWYRQTLGQGPEFLTYFQNEAQLEKSRLLSDRFSAERPKGSFSTLEIQRTEQGDSAMYLCASSPRPNEQYFGPGTRLTVT.

The CDR3 loop reads CASSSGTGGYYGYTF. Written as DNA, the CDR3 is TGTGCCAGCAGTTCCGGGACAGGGGGGTACTATGGCTACACCTTC. The chain links TRBV27 to TRBJ1-2, with TRBD1 identical over 11 bases. The CDR3 sequence is 15 residues long. The V gene end was trimmed by 4 bases and the J gene end by 3 bases; junction bases not matched to a gene: 4. Germline CDR1 is MNHEY and CDR2 is SMNVEV (reference sequence).

This clone has just one count. The rearrangement joins TRBV7-6 to TRBJ2-1; tentatively, D is TRBD1 (8 bases). V was cut by 3 bases and J by 10 bases, with 22 bases left in between. The germline gives CDR1 SGHVS, CDR2 FNYEAQ. This CDR3 region has 16 residues. CDR3 in amino acids: CASSLAGDRTTREQFF. As DNA, the CDR3 is TGTGCCAGCAGCTTGGCGGGGGACAGGACCACACGGGAGCAGTTCTTC.

The genes are TRBV5-1 and TRBJ2-2; TRBD1 aligns across 10 bases. The CDR3 runs 15 residues. CDR1 is SGHRS and CDR2 is YFSETQ in the germline V gene. The V segment lost 4 bases and the J segment 1 base; nucleotides outside the gene matches: 1. The CDR3 coding sequence is TGCGCCAGCAGCAGGGACAGGGGGAACACCGGGGAGCTGTTTTTT. Residues: CASSRDRGNTGELFF.

The V call is TRBV18, the J call TRBJ1-2; no firm D call. The CDR3 spans 12 residues. V lost 6 bases to trimming and J lost 4 bases, with 9 bases between them. Germline loops: CDR1 KGHSH, CDR2 LQKENI. The DNA for the CDR3 is TGTGCCAGCTCCCCGGGAAGCTATGGCTACACCTTC. Encoded protein: CASSPGSYGYTF.

V is TRBV7-8 and J is TRBJ1-4; D perhaps matches TRBD1 (5 bases). CDR3 length: 16 residues. V was clipped by 2 bases and J by 5 bases, with 15 bases between them. Germline assignment: CDR1 SGHVS and CDR2 FQNEAQ. CDR3 bases: TGTGCCAGCAGCTTAAACGGGGGAAAGATAAATGAAAAACTGTTTTTT. This encodes CASSLNGGKINEKLFF.

The chain is built from TRBV27 and TRBJ2-3; no firm D call. Trimming pared 3 bases from V and 2 bases from J, leaving 12 bases between. The CDR3 sequence is 15 residues long. Germline loops: CDR1 MNHEY, CDR2 SMNVEV (reference sequence). The CDR3 nucleotides are TGTGCCAGCAGTTTTGGTGCACTATCCACAGATACGCAGTATTTT. This codes for CASSFGALSTDTQYF.

Only one count was recorded for this clone. The CDR3 coding sequence is TGTGCCAGCAGCCAAGCTAGCGGGGGGTACAATGAGCAGTTCTTC. Translation gives CASSQASGGYNEQFF. The V gene is TRBV3-1 (or the pseudogene TRBV3-2), the J gene TRBJ2-1; 11 nucleotides align to TRBD2. The CDR3 has 15 amino acids. With V trimmed by 1 base and J by 4 bases, 0 bases remained unmatched. CDR1 is LGHDT and CDR2 is YNNKEL in the germline V gene (reference sequence).

The sample holds a few counts of this clone. This rearrangement joins TRBV7-2 to TRBJ1-3; D unclear. V was trimmed by 5 bases and J by 0 bases, leaving 8 bases between them. Germline CDR1 is SGHTA and CDR2 is FQGNSA. The CDR3 sequence is 14 residues long. In DNA, the CDR3 is TGTGCCAGCAGCGCCCCGGGCTCTGGAAACACCATATATTTT. Translation gives CASSAPGSGNTIYF.

The chain has TRBV4-2 and TRBJ2-3; 7 bases are a match to TRBD2. The CDR3 runs to 15 residues. The germline CDR1 and CDR2 sequences are LGHNA and YNFKEQ. The J segment lost 2 bases and the V segment lost 4 bases, leaving 6 bases of the junction unmatched. CDR3 coding DNA: TGTGCCAGCAGCCGGGGAGGGGAATACACAGATACGCAGTATTTT. Translating gives CASSRGGEYTDTQYF.

This clone was seen only a few times. This rearrangement joins TRBV18 to TRBJ2-1; D is unresolved. Germline assignment: CDR1 KGHSH and CDR2 LQKENI. V dropped 0 bases and J dropped 4 bases, with 10 bases sitting between them. CDR3 length: 15 residues. This chain's CDR3 is CASSPPSIRYNEQFF. CDR3 nucleotide sequence: TGTGCCAGCTCACCACCGAGCATCCGTTACAATGAGCAGTTCTTC.

The gene calls are TRBV19 and TRBJ2-6; 9 bases match TRBD1. Per the germline V gene, CDR1 is LNHDA and CDR2 is SQIVND (reference sequence). This CDR3 region has 18 residues. The ends lost 5 bases at V and 0 bases at J; junction bases unmatched: 8. As DNA, the CDR3 is TGTGCCAGTAGTCCCGGGTCGGGACAGGGCTCTGGGGCCAACGTCCTGACTTTC. The encoded protein is CASSPGSGQGSGANVLTF.

This chain links TRBV2 with TRBJ1-2, with 7 positions matching TRBD1. CDR3 size: 14 residues. V was clipped by 5 bases and J by 7 bases; unmatched bases: 10. Germline V gene sequence: CDR1 SNHLY, CDR2 FYNNEI. In DNA, the CDR3 is TGTGCCAGCAGTCGCAGGGGGACGGATGGTGGCTACACCTTC. Its translation is CASSRRGTDGGYTF.

V is TRBV6-6 and J is TRBJ1-5; the D gene is possibly TRBD1 (6 bases). CDR1 MNHNY and CDR2 SVGAGI come from the germline V gene (reference sequence). The ends were cut back, 4 bases at V and 7 bases at J, with 20 bases in the middle. The CDR3 has 16 residues. The CDR3 sequence: CASSSPGTSIGQPQHF. The CDR3 DNA is TGTGCCAGCAGTTCCCCTGGGACAAGTATCGGACAGCCCCAGCATTTT.

The V gene is TRBV7-8, the J gene TRBJ1-3; D is unclear. The germline V gene encodes CDR1 SGHVS and CDR2 FQNEAQ. The V end was cut by 0 bases, the J end by 0 bases, with 12 bases between. The CDR3 is 17 amino acids. CDR3 in DNA: TGTGCCAGCAGCTTAGCGGGAGGGATCAACTCTGGAAACACCATATATTTT. Its translation is CASSLAGGINSGNTIYF.

V is TRBV24-1 and J is TRBJ2-7; D uncertain. The V gene's germline CDR1 is KGHDR and CDR2 SFDVKD. V lost 5 bases to trimming and J lost 1 base, with 8 bases between them. The CDR3 covers 13 residues. In DNA form, the CDR3 reads TGTGCCACCAGTGCCGCAGGTTCCTACGAGCAGTACTTC. Its translation is CATSAAGSYEQYF.

DNA of the CDR3: TGTGCCTGGAGCGGGGGGCCGTCAGATACGCAGTATTTT. Translation gives CAWSGGPSDTQYF. The rearrangement links TRBV30 to TRBJ2-3; the D gene is possibly TRBD2 (7 bases). The CDR3 has 13 residues. Germline loops: CDR1 GTSNPN, CDR2 SVGIG (reference sequence). Trimming took off 3 bases at V and 4 bases at J, with 11 bases between the two ends.

The V call is TRBV12-5, the J call TRBJ2-5; perhaps TRBD2 as D (6 bases). V was pared by 3 bases and J by 1 base, with 6 bases between. Looked up from germline, CDR1 is LGHNT and CDR2 is FRNRAP. The CDR3 extends over 13 amino acids. As DNA, the CDR3 is TGTGCTAGTGGTTTACTAGCCCAAGAGACCCAGTACTTC. It translates to CASGLLAQETQYF.

The chain combines TRBV2 with TRBJ1-5; D is possibly TRBD1 (5 bases). The CDR3 covers 14 residues. Germline V gene lookup returns CDR1 SNHLY and CDR2 FYNNEI. Trimming took 8 bases from V and 3 from J, leaving 14 bases between them. CDR3 residues: CASSLGAYNQPQHF. In nucleotides, the CDR3 is TGTGCCAGCTCCTTAGGGGCCTACAATCAGCCCCAGCATTTT.

This clone came up a few times. This chain joins TRBV27 and TRBJ2-7; no firm D call. With 4 bases removed from V and 4 bases from J, the gap between germline ends came to 17 bases. Germline assignment: CDR1 MNHEY and CDR2 SMNVEV (reference sequence). The CDR3 has 15 amino acids. The CDR3 DNA sequence: TGTGCCAGCAGTTCAACCACCGACATATTTTACGAGCAGTACTTC. Translating gives CASSSTTDIFYEQYF.

The rearrangement links TRBV4-2 to TRBJ2-7; 10 bases map to TRBD2. Germline V gene lookup returns CDR1 LGHNA and CDR2 YNFKEQ. This CDR3 is 16 amino acids long. V trimming: 0 bases; J trimming: 7 bases; junction bases outside the gene matches: 9. The CDR3 region has the DNA TGTGCCAGCAGCCAAGAGAGCGGGGGGGCCAGTGGGGAGCAGTACTTC. It translates to CASSQESGGASGEQYF.

The DNA for the CDR3 is TGTGCCAGCAGTTCTCAGGACAGGAACACCGGGGAGCTGTTTTTT. Translating gives CASSSQDRNTGELFF. The V gene is TRBV6-6, the J gene TRBJ2-2, with a tentative D call TRBD1 (6 bases). The germline gives CDR1 MNHNY, CDR2 SVGAGI (reference sequence). With 4 bases removed from V and 1 base from J, the gap between germline ends came to 10 bases. This CDR3 is 15 amino acids long.

The V and J genes are TRBV4-3 and TRBJ2-6; D is unresolved. Germline CDR1 and CDR2: LGHNA and YSLEER. The CDR3 is 17 amino acids. V was shortened by 0 bases and J by 0 bases, with 9 bases between the two germline ends. This CDR3 reads CASSQEPRSSGANVLTF. The CDR3 DNA reads TGCGCCAGCAGCCAAGAACCCAGATCCTCTGGGGCCAACGTCCTGACTTTC.

The genes are TRBV9 and TRBJ2-5, with 15 bases aligning to TRBD2. This CDR3 spans 16 amino acids. Trimming took 4 bases from V and 4 from J; bases not matched to a gene: 5. Germline assignment: CDR1 SGDLS and CDR2 YYNGEE. CDR3 bases: TGTGCCAGCAGCCCCCAGGGACTAGCGGGGGGAGAGACCCAGTACTTC. It yields the protein CASSPQGLAGGETQYF.

The table lists this clone with a count of one. The chain recombines TRBV2 with TRBJ2-4; no clear D. V dropped 7 bases and J dropped 1 base, with 11 bases sitting between them. Germline CDR1 is SNHLY and CDR2 is FYNNEI. The CDR3 covers 14 residues. CDR3 sequence (DNA): TGTGCCAGCATTTCGGGTTTTGCCAAAAACATTCAGTACTTC. This translates into CASISGFAKNIQYF. The whole variable domain, filled in from reference TRBV2 and TRBJ2-4, reads EPEVTQTPSHQVTQMGQEVILRCVPISNHLYFYWYRQILGQKVEFLVSFYNNEISEKSEIFDDQFSVERPDGSNFTLKIRSTKLEDSAMYFCASISGFAKNIQYFGAGTRLSVL.

This clone appeared a few times. V gene TRBV19 combines with J gene TRBJ2-2; the D is unclear. Germline CDR1 LNHDA, CDR2 SQIVND (reference sequence). The V and J ends lost 3 bases and 7 bases respectively, with 9 bases between them. This CDR3 has 13 residues. The CDR3 spells CASSIFTVGELFF. In DNA, the CDR3 is TGTGCCAGTAGTATCTTCACGGTCGGGGAGCTGTTTTTT.

The chain recombines TRBV20-1 with TRBJ1-5; TRBD1 is a possible D gene (6 bases). Looked up from germline, CDR1 is DFQATT and CDR2 is SNEGSKA (reference sequence). Trimming pared 3 bases from V and 4 bases from J, leaving 13 bases between. CDR3 length: 14 residues. The CDR3 is CSASRQGRNQPQHF. Written as DNA, the CDR3 is TGCAGTGCTAGTAGGCAGGGGCGGAATCAGCCCCAGCATTTT.

The chain uses TRBV7-2 and TRBJ2-7; a weak D match, TRBD1 (6 bases). This CDR3 spans 15 amino acids. Per the germline V gene, CDR1 is SGHTA and CDR2 is FQGNSA. V gave up 1 base and J gave up 2 bases, with 12 bases separating them. The CDR3 spells CASSLEAGAPYEQYF. The DNA for the CDR3 is TGTGCCAGCAGCTTAGAGGCAGGGGCCCCCTACGAGCAGTACTTC.

This sequence joins TRBV7-2 and TRBJ1-2, with TRBD1 identical over 9 bases. Germline CDR1 is SGHTA and CDR2 is FQGNSA. The trim removed 5 bases at V and 0 bases at J, leaving 7 bases unmatched. The CDR3 is 16 residues long. The CDR3 DNA reads TGTGCCAGCAGCAGCCCGACAGGGGGAGCTAACTATGGCTACACCTTC. This gives the protein CASSSPTGGANYGYTF.